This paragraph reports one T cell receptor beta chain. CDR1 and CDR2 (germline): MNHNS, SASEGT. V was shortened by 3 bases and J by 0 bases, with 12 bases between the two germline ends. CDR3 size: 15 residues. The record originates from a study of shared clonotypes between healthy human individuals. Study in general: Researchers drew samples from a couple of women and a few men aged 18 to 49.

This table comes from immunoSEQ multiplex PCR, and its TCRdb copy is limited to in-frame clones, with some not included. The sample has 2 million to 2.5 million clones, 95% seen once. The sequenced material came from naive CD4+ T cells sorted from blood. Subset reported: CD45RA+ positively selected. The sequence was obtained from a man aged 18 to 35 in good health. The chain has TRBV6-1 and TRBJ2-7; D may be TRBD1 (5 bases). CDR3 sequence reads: CASSDPRQSSYEQYF. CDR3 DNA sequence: TGTGCCAGCAGTGATCCCAGACAGAGCTCCTACGAGCAGTACTTC.